Listed below are T cell receptor beta chains from one sample, sequenced in a study of STAT5B mutations in CD4+ large granular lymphocyte leukemia. Libraries were prepared by immunoSEQ multiplex PCR; TCRdb keeps only in-frame clonotypes and omits some of them. The sample lists about 20,000 clones, 70% to 75% occurring once. Sequenced material: CD4+ T cells from blood buffy coats. These receptors all come from a human donor in good health. CDR3s include the opening cysteine and the closing phenylalanine or tryptophan. Each record gives: clone size, J gene, V gene, D gene, CDR3 protein, CDR3 DNA. D genes are given only for firm matches. Size values are once, few and many counts, or a class for expanded clones, and some rows have none.

clone size: -
J gene: TRBJ2-1
V gene: TRBV27
D gene: -
CDR3 protein: CASSPRGRGGDFF
CDR3 DNA: TGTGCCAGCAGTCCCCGCGGCAGGGGAGGAGACTTCTTC

clone size: -
J gene: TRBJ2-7
V gene: TRBV5-1
D gene: -
CDR3 protein: CASSPEGVAGEQYF
CDR3 DNA: TGCGCCAGCAGCCCGGAGGGGGTAGCGGGCGAGCAGTACTTC

clone size: -
J gene: TRBJ2-3
V gene: TRBV7-2
D gene: TRBD2
CDR3 protein: CASSLGLLAGGPTDTQYF
CDR3 DNA: TGTGCCAGCAGCTTGGGCTTGCTAGCGGGGGGGCCAACAGATACGCAGTATTTT

clone size: few
J gene: TRBJ2-5
V gene: TRBV7-7
D gene: TRBD2
CDR3 protein: CASSSSSGGAETQYF
CDR3 DNA: TGTGCCAGCAGCTCCAGTAGCGGGGGGGCGGAGACCCAGTACTTC

clone size: -
J gene: TRBJ2-2
V gene: TRBV5-1
D gene: TRBD2
CDR3 protein: CASSAGTSWNTGELFF
CDR3 DNA: TGCGCCAGCAGCGCAGGGACTAGCTGGAACACCGGGGAGCTGTTTTTT

clone size: -
J gene: TRBJ2-3
V gene: TRBV18
D gene: -
CDR3 protein: CASSPGASTDTQYF
CDR3 DNA: TGTGCCAGCTCACCAGGGGCTAGCACAGATACGCAGTATTTT

clone size: -
J gene: TRBJ2-3
V gene: TRBV7-2
D gene: TRBD2
CDR3 protein: CASSGGGTSGKDTQYF
CDR3 DNA: TGTGCCAGCAGCGGAGGGGGGACTAGCGGGAAAGATACGCAGTATTTT

clone size: -
J gene: TRBJ2-2
V gene: TRBV10-3
D gene: -
CDR3 protein: CAATGANTGELFF
CDR3 DNA: TGTGCCGCGACAGGAGCGAACACCGGGGAGCTGTTTTTT

clone size: few
J gene: TRBJ2-7
V gene: TRBV7-6
D gene: -
CDR3 protein: CASSLDSRYEQYF
CDR3 DNA: TGTGCCAGCAGCTTAGACTCCCGCTACGAGCAGTACTTC

clone size: -
J gene: TRBJ2-1
V gene: TRBV10-3
D gene: -
CDR3 protein: CAISEPTSSYNEQFF
CDR3 DNA: TGTGCCATCAGTGAGCCGACTAGCTCCTACAATGAGCAGTTCTTC

clone size: -
J gene: TRBJ1-4
V gene: TRBV6-1
D gene: -
CDR3 protein: CASSEEGGTHEKLFF
CDR3 DNA: TGTGCCAGCAGTGAAGAGGGGGGGACGCATGAAAAACTGTTTTTT

clone size: -
J gene: TRBJ1-1
V gene: TRBV7-9
D gene: -
CDR3 protein: CASSLAAGEAFF
CDR3 DNA: TGTGCCAGCAGCTTAGCAGCCGGGGAAGCTTTCTTT

clone size: -
J gene: TRBJ2-3
V gene: TRBV6-1
D gene: -
CDR3 protein: CASTGAGTDTQYF
CDR3 DNA: TGTGCCAGCACCGGGGCGGGAACAGATACGCAGTATTTT

clone size: -
J gene: TRBJ2-2
V gene: TRBV4-1
D gene: -
CDR3 protein: CASSQDRGRSTGELFF
CDR3 DNA: TGCGCCAGCAGCCAAGATCGCGGCAGGTCCACCGGGGAGCTGTTTTTT

clone size: once
J gene: TRBJ2-7
V gene: TRBV5-6
D gene: -
CDR3 protein: CASTGLRGYEQYF
CDR3 DNA: TGTGCCAGCACCGGCCTGCGGGGCTACGAGCAGTACTTC

clone size: -
J gene: TRBJ1-1
V gene: TRBV19
D gene: -
CDR3 protein: CASSKPNTEAFF
CDR3 DNA: TGTGCCAGTAGTAAACCGAACACTGAAGCTTTCTTT

clone size: -
J gene: TRBJ2-3
V gene: TRBV5-1
D gene: TRBD1
CDR3 protein: CASSLAGTGARDTQYF
CDR3 DNA: TGCGCCAGCAGCTTGGCTGGGACAGGGGCCAGGGATACGCAGTATTTT

clone size: once
J gene: TRBJ2-1
V gene: TRBV7-2
D gene: TRBD2
CDR3 protein: CASTAYARTSGGNEQFF
CDR3 DNA: TGTGCCAGCACCGCTTACGCGCGGACTAGCGGGGGTAATGAGCAGTTCTTC

clone size: -
J gene: TRBJ2-7
V gene: TRBV21-1
D gene: -
CDR3 protein: CASSPPEGNYEQYF
CDR3 DNA: TGTGCCAGCAGCCCCCCCGAGGGGAACTACGAGCAGTACTTC

clone size: once
J gene: TRBJ1-2
V gene: TRBV5-1
D gene: -
CDR3 protein: CASSYDSTNYGYTF
CDR3 DNA: TGCGCCAGCAGCTATGACAGCACTAACTATGGCTACACCTTC